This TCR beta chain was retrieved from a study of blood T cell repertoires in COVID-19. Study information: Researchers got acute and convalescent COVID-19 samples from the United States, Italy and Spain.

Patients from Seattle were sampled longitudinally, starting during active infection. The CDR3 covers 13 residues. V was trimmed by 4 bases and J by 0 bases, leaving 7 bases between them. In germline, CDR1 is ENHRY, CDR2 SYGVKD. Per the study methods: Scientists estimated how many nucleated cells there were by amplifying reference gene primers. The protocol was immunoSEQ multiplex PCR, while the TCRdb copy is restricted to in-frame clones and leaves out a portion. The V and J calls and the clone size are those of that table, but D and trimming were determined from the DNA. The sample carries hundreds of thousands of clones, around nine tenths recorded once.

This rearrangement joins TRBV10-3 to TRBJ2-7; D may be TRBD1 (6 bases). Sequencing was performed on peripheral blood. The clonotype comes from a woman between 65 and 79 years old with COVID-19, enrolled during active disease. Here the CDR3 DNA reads TGTGCCATCAGTGTGGACAGCTCCTACGAGCAGTACTTC. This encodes CAISVDSSYEQYF.